These T cell receptor beta chains were read from a single sample in a study of T-cell memory formation after mild COVID-19. TCRdb fed the 5' RACE reads into MiXCR, producing one record per CDR3 protein. Altogether a few hundred thousand distinct CDR3 sequences are present, 16% being singletons, with the ten largest covering around 20%. Source material: PBMCs or a T cell subset sorted from them (not recorded which). The receptors were sampled from a man aged 18-30 years who had mild COVID-19 (a few samples of this study predate the infection). Cell type and time point are not known. The CDR3 runs from the conserved cysteine through the conserved F or W. D genes are given only for firm matches. Clone size is shown for a subset of rows, as once, few, many or a class of expanded clone.

j_call	v_call	d_call	clone_size	cdr3_aa	cdr3_nt
TRBJ2-5	TRBV5-1	-	few	CASSSPGGTYQETQYF	TGCGCCAGCAGCTCCCCAGGTGGAACGTACCAAGAGACCCAGTACTTC
TRBJ2-2	TRBV6-2/TRBV6-3	-	-	CASCTLLNTGELFF	TGTGCCAGCTGCACACTCCTGAACACCGGGGAGCTGTTTTTT
TRBJ1-1	TRBV6-1	-	-	CASSWDGLNTEAFF	TGTGCCAGCAGTTGGGACGGATTGAACACTGAAGCTTTCTTT
TRBJ2-7	TRBV29-1	TRBD1	-	CSVEGTGGTYEQYF	TGCAGCGTTGAAGGGACAGGGGGTACCTACGAGCAGTACTTC
TRBJ2-1	TRBV11-2	-	once	CASSLWFDNEQFF	TGTGCCAGCAGCTTATGGTTTGACAATGAGCAGTTCTTC
TRBJ2-1	TRBV9	-	few	CASSRGVRGEQFF	TGTGCCAGCAGTAGGGGGGTGAGAGGAGAGCAGTTCTTC
TRBJ1-1	TRBV5-1	TRBD1	-	CASSPYRQGDTEAFF	TGCGCCAGCAGCCCATATCGACAGGGGGACACTGAAGCTTTCTTT
TRBJ2-1	TRBV28	-	-	CASSYPSAEQFF	TGTGCCAGCAGTTACCCCAGTGCTGAGCAGTTCTTC
TRBJ2-1	TRBV18	TRBD2	few	CASSPPTSGGNEQFF	TGTGCCAGCTCACCACCGACTAGCGGGGGAAATGAGCAGTTCTTC
TRBJ1-1	TRBV12-3/TRBV12-4	-	-	CASSRRGAEAFF	TGTGCCAGCAGCCGTCGGGGGGCTGAAGCTTTCTTT
TRBJ1-4	TRBV9	-	-	CASSVGSGANEKLFF	TGTGCCAGCAGCGTAGGGTCGGGAGCTAATGAAAAACTGTTTTTT
TRBJ2-2	TRBV5-1	TRBD2	-	CASSLGLAGGWTGELFF	TGCGCCAGCAGCTTGGGCCTAGCGGGGGGATGGACCGGGGAGCTGTTTTTT
TRBJ1-2	TRBV29-1	-	-	CSVEQGIYGYTF	TGCAGCGTTGAACAGGGGATCTATGGCTACACCTTC
TRBJ2-1	TRBV6-6	-	-	CASSRPREEGNEQFF	TGTGCCAGCAGCAGACCAAGGGAAGAGGGCAATGAGCAGTTCTTC
TRBJ2-7	TRBV20-1	TRBD1	few	CSARNRDRDYEQYF	TGCAGTGCTAGAAACCGGGACAGGGATTACGAGCAGTACTTC
TRBJ1-1	TRBV5-1	-	many	CASSLGDSTTEAFF	TGCGCCAGCAGCTTGGGAGATAGTACCACTGAAGCTTTCTTT
TRBJ2-4	TRBV5-1	TRBD2	few	CASSDRLAENIQYF	TGCGCCAGCAGCGACAGACTAGCGGAAAACATTCAGTACTTC
TRBJ2-1	TRBV20-1	-	many	CSASPRGAYNEQFF	TGCAGTGCATCCCCCCGGGGGGCGTACAATGAGCAGTTCTTC
TRBJ2-4	TRBV12-3/TRBV12-4	TRBD2	few	CASSWTSVPNIQYF	TGTGCCAGCAGCTGGACTAGTGTGCCAAACATTCAGTACTTC
TRBJ1-1	TRBV7-2	-	few	CASSPLWRQVNTEAFF	TGTGCCAGCAGTCCCCTCTGGCGACAAGTGAACACTGAAGCTTTCTTT
TRBJ2-5	TRBV7-9	-	few	CASSKNSQETQYF	TGTGCCAGCAGCAAAAACAGTCAAGAGACCCAGTACTTC
TRBJ2-2	TRBV20-1	-	-	CSAPFGELFF	TGCAGTGCTCCGTTCGGGGAGCTGTTTTTT
TRBJ2-1	TRBV18	-	few	CASSPQVSGASYNEQFF	TGTGCCAGCTCACCACAGGTGTCGGGGGCCTCCTACAATGAGCAGTTCTTC
TRBJ2-1	TRBV28	-	-	CASSFPGVGRQFF	TGTGCCAGCAGTTTCCCAGGCGTGGGCCGGCAGTTCTTC
TRBJ2-3	TRBV24-1	-	once	CATSDFTDTKYF	TGTGCCACCAGTGATTTCACAGATACGAAGTATTTT
TRBJ1-1	TRBV28	-	once	CASSLRTLLNTEAFF	TGTGCCAGCAGTTTGAGGACACTCCTGAACACTGAAGCTTTCTTT
TRBJ2-3	TRBV4-1	TRBD1	-	CASSQAGQGADTQYF	TGCGCCAGCAGCCAAGCGGGACAGGGTGCGGATACGCAGTATTTT
TRBJ1-1	TRBV4-3	TRBD1	-	CASSQDLVTGVNTEAFF	TGCGCCAGCAGCCAAGATCTGGTAACAGGGGTGAACACTGAAGCTTTCTTT
TRBJ1-2	TRBV18	-	-	CASSPEGNYGYTF	TGTGCCAGCTCACCCGAGGGTAACTATGGCTACACCTTC
TRBJ2-7	TRBV6-1	TRBD1	-	CASRSRGRTYEQYF	TGTGCCAGCAGGAGCAGGGGGAGAACCTACGAGCAGTACTTC
TRBJ2-5	TRBV5-1	TRBD1	-	CASSVFRGQETQYF	TGCGCCAGCAGCGTTTTCAGGGGGCAAGAGACCCAGTACTTC
TRBJ1-6	TRBV10-3	-	-	CAISEARPTKGDFHNSPLHF	TGTGCCATCAGTGAGGCCCGCCCCACGAAGGGGGATTTCCATAATTCACCCCTCCACTTT
TRBJ2-2	TRBV2	TRBD1	-	CASSDATGRTGELFF	TGTGCCAGCAGTGACGCGACAGGGAGAACCGGGGAGCTGTTTTTT
TRBJ2-5	TRBV12-3/TRBV12-4	TRBD2	many	CASTPGGGETQYF	TGTGCCAGCACCCCGGGCGGGGGAGAGACCCAGTACTTC
TRBJ2-1	TRBV5-1	TRBD2	many	CASSFGTSSNEQFF	TGCGCCAGCAGCTTTGGGACTAGCTCTAATGAGCAGTTCTTC
TRBJ2-7	TRBV10-2	TRBD2	-	CASKFGGGGYEQYF	TGCGCCAGCAAATTTGGCGGGGGGGGCTACGAGCAGTACTTC
TRBJ1-5	TRBV3-1	-	-	CASSRDTNQPQHF	TGTGCCAGCAGCCGGGACACTAATCAGCCCCAGCATTTT
TRBJ1-1	TRBV14	TRBD1	few	CASSRAPGQMNTEAFF	TGTGCCAGCAGCCGCGCGCCGGGACAGATGAACACTGAAGCTTTCTTT
TRBJ1-3	TRBV12-3/TRBV12-4	-	-	CASSLGSGNTIYF	TGTGCCAGCAGTTTAGGTTCTGGAAACACCATATATTTT
TRBJ2-1	TRBV5-5	TRBD1	few	CASSLVGTGYDEQFF	TGTGCCAGCAGCTTGGTAGGGACAGGGTACGATGAGCAGTTCTTC
TRBJ1-2	TRBV7-9	-	-	CASSLTSVRDGYTF	TGTGCCAGCAGCTTAACGTCGGTGCGCGATGGCTACACCTTC